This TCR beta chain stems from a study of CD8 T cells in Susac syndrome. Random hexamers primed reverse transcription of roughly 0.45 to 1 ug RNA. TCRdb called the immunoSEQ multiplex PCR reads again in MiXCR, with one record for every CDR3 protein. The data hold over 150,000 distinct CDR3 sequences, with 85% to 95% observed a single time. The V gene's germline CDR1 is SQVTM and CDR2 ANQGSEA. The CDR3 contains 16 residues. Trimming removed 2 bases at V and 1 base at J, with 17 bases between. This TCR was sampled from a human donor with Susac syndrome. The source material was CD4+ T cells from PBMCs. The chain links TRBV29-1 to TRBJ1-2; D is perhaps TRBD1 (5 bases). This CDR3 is CSVESSRGENNYGYTF. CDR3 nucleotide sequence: TGCAGCGTTGAAAGTAGTCGGGGGGAAAATAACTATGGCTACACCTTC.